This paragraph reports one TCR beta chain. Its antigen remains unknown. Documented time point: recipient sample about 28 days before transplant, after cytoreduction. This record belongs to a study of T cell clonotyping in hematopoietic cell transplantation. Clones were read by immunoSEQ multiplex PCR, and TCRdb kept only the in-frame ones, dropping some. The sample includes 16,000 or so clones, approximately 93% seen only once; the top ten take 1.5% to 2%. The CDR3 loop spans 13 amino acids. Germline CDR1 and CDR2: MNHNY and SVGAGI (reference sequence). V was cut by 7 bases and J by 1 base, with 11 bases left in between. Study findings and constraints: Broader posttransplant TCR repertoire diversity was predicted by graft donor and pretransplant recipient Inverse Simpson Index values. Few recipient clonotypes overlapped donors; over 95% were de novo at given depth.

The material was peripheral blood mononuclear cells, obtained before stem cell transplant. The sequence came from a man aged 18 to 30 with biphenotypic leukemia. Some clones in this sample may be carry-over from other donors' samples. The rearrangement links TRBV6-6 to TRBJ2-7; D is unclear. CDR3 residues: CASTALSSYEQYF. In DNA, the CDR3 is TGTGCCAGCACCGCCTTATCGTCCTACGAGCAGTACTTC.